This TCR beta chain is from a study of cytomegalovirus exposure and HLA in healthy donors. CDR3 length: 15 residues. Trimming cost V 6 bases and J 2 bases, with 14 bases left between them. PCR used 60 Vbeta primers and 13 Jbeta primers. Measured with immunoSEQ multiplex PCR; TCRdb has only the in-frame clones, and not every one. The data hold roughly 130,000 clones, with around three quarters observed a single time. The donors, nominally healthy at sampling, likely had unrecorded immune exposures. This TCR was recovered from a man younger than 40 in good health and CMV-seronegative. The rearrangement uses TRBV23-1 and TRBJ1-5; D not certain. TRBV23-1 is given ORF status, its function remaining uncertain. Sequenced material: PBMCs. The CDR3 nucleotides read TGCGCCAGCAGACCCACCCGACACGGCAATCAGCCCCAGCATTTT. Its protein product is CASRPTRHGNQPQHF.